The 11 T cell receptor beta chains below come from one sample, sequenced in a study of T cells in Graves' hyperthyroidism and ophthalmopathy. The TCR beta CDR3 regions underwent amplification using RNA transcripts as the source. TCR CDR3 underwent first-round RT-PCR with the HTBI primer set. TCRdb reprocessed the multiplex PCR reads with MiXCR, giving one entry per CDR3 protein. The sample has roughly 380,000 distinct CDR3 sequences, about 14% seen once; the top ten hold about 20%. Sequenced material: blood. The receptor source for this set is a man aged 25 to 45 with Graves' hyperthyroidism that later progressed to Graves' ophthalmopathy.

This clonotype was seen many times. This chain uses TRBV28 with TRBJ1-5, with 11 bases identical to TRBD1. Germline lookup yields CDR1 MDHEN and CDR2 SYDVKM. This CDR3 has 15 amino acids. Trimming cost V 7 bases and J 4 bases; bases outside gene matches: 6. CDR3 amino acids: CASTPDRGRNQPQHF. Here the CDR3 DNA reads TGTGCCAGCACCCCGGACAGGGGGCGAAATCAGCCCCAGCATTTT.

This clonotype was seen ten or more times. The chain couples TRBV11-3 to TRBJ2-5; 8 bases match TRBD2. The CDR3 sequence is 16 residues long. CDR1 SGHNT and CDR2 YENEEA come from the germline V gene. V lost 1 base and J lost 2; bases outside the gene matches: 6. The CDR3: CASSLGLLAAQETQYF. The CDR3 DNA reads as TGTGCCAGCAGCTTAGGGTTACTAGCGGCACAAGAGACCCAGTACTTC.

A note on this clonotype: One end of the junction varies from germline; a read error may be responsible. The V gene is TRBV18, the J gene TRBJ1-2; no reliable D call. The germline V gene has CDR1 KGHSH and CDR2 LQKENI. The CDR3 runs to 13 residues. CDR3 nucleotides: TGTGCCGGCTCCGAAGGCCCAGGCTATGGCTACACCTTC. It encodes CAGSEGPGYGYTF.

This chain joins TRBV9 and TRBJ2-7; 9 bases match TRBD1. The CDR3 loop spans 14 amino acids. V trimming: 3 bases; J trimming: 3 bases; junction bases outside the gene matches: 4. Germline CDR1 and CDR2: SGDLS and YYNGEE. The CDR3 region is CASSGPTGGYEQYF. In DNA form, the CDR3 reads TGTGCCAGCAGCGGGCCGACAGGGGGCTACGAGCAGTACTTC.

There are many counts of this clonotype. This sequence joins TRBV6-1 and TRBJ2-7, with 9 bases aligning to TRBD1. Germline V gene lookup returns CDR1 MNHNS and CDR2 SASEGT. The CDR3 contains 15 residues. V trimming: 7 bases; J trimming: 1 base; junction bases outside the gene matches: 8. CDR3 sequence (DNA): TGTGCCAGCATTGCGCCGGGACAGGGTTCCTACGAGCAGTACTTC. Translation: CASIAPGQGSYEQYF.

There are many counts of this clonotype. The CDR3 coding sequence is TGTGCCACCAGCAGACAGGGAATCACGGCAACTAATGAAAAACTGTTTTTT. The encoded protein is CATSRQGITATNEKLFF. This chain links TRBV15 with TRBJ1-4, with a possible D match to TRBD1 (5 bases). CDR1 and CDR2 (germline): LNHNV, YYDKDF (reference sequence). V lost 2 bases, J lost 0 bases, and 13 bases lay in between. The CDR3 is 17 residues long.

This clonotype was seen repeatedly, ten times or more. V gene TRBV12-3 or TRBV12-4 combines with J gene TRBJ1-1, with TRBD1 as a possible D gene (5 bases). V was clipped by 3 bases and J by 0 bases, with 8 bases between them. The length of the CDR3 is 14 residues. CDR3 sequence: CASSFWTLNTEAFF. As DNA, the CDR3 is TGTGCCAGCAGTTTCTGGACATTGAACACTGAAGCTTTCTTT.

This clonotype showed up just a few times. CDR3 DNA: TGTGCCAGCAGCCGCAGCGAGGGCTGGGAGACCCAGTACTTC. Protein product: CASSRSEGWETQYF. The chain employs TRBV7-9 and TRBJ2-5; weak D call: TRBD2 (5 bases). V lost 5 bases, J lost 5 bases, and 15 bases lay in between. Germline V CDR1 and CDR2: SEHNR, FQNEAQ (reference sequence). This CDR3 spans 14 amino acids.

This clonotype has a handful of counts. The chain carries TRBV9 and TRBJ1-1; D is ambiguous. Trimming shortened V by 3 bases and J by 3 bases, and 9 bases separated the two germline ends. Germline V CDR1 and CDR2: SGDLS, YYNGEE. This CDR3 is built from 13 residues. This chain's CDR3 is CASSDGRDTEAFF. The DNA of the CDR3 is TGTGCCAGCAGCGACGGTAGGGACACTGAAGCTTTCTTT.

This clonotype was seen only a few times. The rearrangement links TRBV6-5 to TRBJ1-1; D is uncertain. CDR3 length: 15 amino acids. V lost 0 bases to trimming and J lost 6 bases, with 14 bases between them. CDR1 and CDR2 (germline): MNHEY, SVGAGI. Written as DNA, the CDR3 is TGTGCCAGCAGTTACTCAGGAGGCGAGAGGGCTGAAGCTTTCTTT. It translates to CASSYSGGERAEAFF.

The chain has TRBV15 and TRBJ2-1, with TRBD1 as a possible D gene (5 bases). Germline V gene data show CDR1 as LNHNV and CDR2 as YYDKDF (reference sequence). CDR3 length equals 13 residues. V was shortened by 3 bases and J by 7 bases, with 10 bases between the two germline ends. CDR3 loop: CATSSPSGNEQFF. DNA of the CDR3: TGTGCCACCAGCAGCCCGTCAGGGAATGAGCAGTTCTTC.